This T cell receptor beta chain emerged from a study of regulatory T cells in long-lasting Graves disease. This CDR3 has 13 residues. Germline V CDR1 and CDR2: SGHTA, FQGNSA. V was trimmed by 5 bases and J by 5 bases, leaving 12 bases between them. Sequencing libraries for TCR beta were prepared with iRepertoire HTBI primers and Arm-PCR of CDR3 regions. Each CDR3 protein gets one entry after TCRdb re-called the multiplex PCR reads with MiXCR. This table holds 360,000 or so distinct CDR3 sequences, 10% to 15% found once. In its sample, this clonotype was seen many times. Time point: newly diagnosed GD, antithyroid drugs for less than 3 months. Isolated PBMC RNA provided the starting material for the TCR library. These data were also filed under a second study, of T cells in Graves' hyperthyroidism and ophthalmopathy. From that paper: Each patient was aged 18 to 65 and had newly diagnosed hyperthyroidism of under 2 months' duration.

The chain uses TRBV7-2 and TRBJ2-5; D unresolved. The clonotype was recovered from a young woman with Graves disease. Specimen: peripheral blood mononuclear cells (PBMCs), collected at new diagnosis, from a patient treated with antithyroid drugs. CDR3 sequence (DNA): TGTGCCAGCAGCCCAGACCTCGGGGAGACCCAGTACTTC. Protein product: CASSPDLGETQYF.